The rows below give T cell receptor beta chains drawn from one sample of a study of tumor-infiltrating lymphocytes in localized non-small cell lung cancer. Profiled with immunoSEQ multiplex PCR; TCRdb holds only in-frame clones, not every one. The table lists about 16,000 clones, around 70% of them singletons, with around 10% in the top ten. Sequencing was done on a sample of lung tumor tissue. These receptors all come from a human donor with non-small cell lung cancer. CDR3s include the opening cysteine and the closing phenylalanine or tryptophan. The D gene is left open where the match is weak. Clone size is shown for a subset of rows, as once, few, many or a class of expanded clone.

j_gene | abundance | d_gene | v_gene | len | CDR3nt | CDR3aa
TRBJ1-2 | - | - | TRBV4-1 | 16 | TGCGCCAGCAGCCAAGATTTTTTGTCACGCGATGGGGGCTACACCTTC | CASSQDFLSRDGGYTF
TRBJ2-1 | - | - | TRBV29-1 | 15 | TGCAGCGTTGAAGGAGTGGGGGGGCCAGGCGATGAGCAGTTCTTC | CSVEGVGGPGDEQFF
TRBJ2-7 | - | TRBD1 | TRBV9 | 12 | TGTGCCAGCAGCCGACCGGGACAGGAGCAGTACTTC | CASSRPGQEQYF
TRBJ1-3 | - | - | TRBV7-8 | 16 | TGTGCCAGCAGCTTCGATTTAGGAGCGTCTGGAAACACCATATATTTT | CASSFDLGASGNTIYF
TRBJ1-5 | - | - | TRBV9 | 15 | TGTGCCAGCAGCGTCGGGGGGGCAGGCAATCAGCCCCAGCATTTT | CASSVGGAGNQPQHF
TRBJ2-1 | - | - | TRBV28 | 11 | TGTGCCAGCAGTTTTAGAGGTGAGCAGTTCTTC | CASSFRGEQFF
TRBJ2-3 | - | - | TRBV27 | 16 | TGTGCCAGCAGTTCCCTCGATGGGCGGGCGGCGTTAACGCAGTATTTT | CASSSLDGRAALTQYF
TRBJ1-1 | - | - | TRBV19 | 13 | TGTGCCAGTAGTATGGACAGGAACACTGAAGCTTTCTTT | CASSMDRNTEAFF
TRBJ2-7 | - | TRBD2 | TRBV10-3 | 13 | TGTGCCGCTGCCACGCGGGGGGCGTACGAGCAGTACTTC | CAAATRGAYEQYF
TRBJ2-2 | - | - | TRBV19 | 11 | TGTGCCAGTAGTTCGTACGGGGAGCTGTTTTTT | CASSSYGELFF
TRBJ1-2 | - | TRBD1 | TRBV27 | 16 | TGTGCCAGCAGTTTAACCCCCTCAGGGGGCGGGGTTGGCTACACCTTC | CASSLTPSGGGVGYTF
TRBJ2-7 | - | TRBD1 | TRBV27 | 15 | TGTGCCAGCAGTCCGAGGGGGCGCCTCATCTACGAGCAGTACTTC | CASSPRGRLIYEQYF
TRBJ2-1 | once | TRBD2 | TRBV19 | 15 | TGTGCCAGTAGCTCCTCGAGCGGGGGGGCCCACGAGCAGTTCTTC | CASSSSSGGAHEQFF
TRBJ1-3 | few | - | TRBV30 | 13 | TGTGCCTGGAGTTTGAGCTCTGGAAACACCATATATTTT | CAWSLSSGNTIYF
TRBJ1-5 | - | - | TRBV28 | 16 | TGTGCCAGCAGTTTATTTGGGCGAAGAAGCAATCAGCCCCAGCATTTT | CASSLFGRRSNQPQHF
TRBJ1-6 | large | - | TRBV9 | 15 | TGTGCCAGCAGCCCCCGTGAAGGGGAGGGATCACCCCTCCACTTT | CASSPREGEGSPLHF
TRBJ1-5 | - | - | TRBV28 | 13 | TGTGCCAGCTCAGGGGATAGCAATCAGCCCCAGCATTTT | CASSGDSNQPQHF
TRBJ1-2 | - | - | TRBV4-1 | 14 | TGCGCCAGCAGCCAAGACTTAGAGGCAGGCGACTACACCTTC | CASSQDLEAGDYTF
TRBJ1-6 | - | - | TRBV6-1 | 14 | TGTGCCAGCAGTGAATCCCGGGGCAATTCACCCCTCCACTTT | CASSESRGNSPLHF
TRBJ2-2 | - | TRBD1 | TRBV19 | 12 | TGTGCCAGTAGCAGGGGGCTGGGGGAGCTGTTTTTT | CASSRGLGELFF
TRBJ2-3 | - | TRBD2 | TRBV2 | 17 | TGTGCCAGCAGGCTACTAGCGGGGGGCGGAGAGGCAGATACGCAGTATTTT | CASRLLAGGGEADTQYF
TRBJ2-1 | - | TRBD2 | TRBV4-2 | 16 | TGTGCCAGCAGCCCCATGACCGGACTAGCGACCCCACTGGAGTTCTTC | CASSPMTGLATPLEFF
TRBJ1-1 | - | TRBD1 | TRBV5-1 | 15 | TGCGCCAGCAGCCCTCCGGGACAGGGTTCTGCTGAAGCTTTCTTT | CASSPPGQGSAEAFF
TRBJ2-1 | - | TRBD2 | TRBV2 | 15 | TGTGCCAGCAGTGGGGCGGGAGGGCCGTACAATGAGCAGTTCTTC | CASSGAGGPYNEQFF
TRBJ1-2 | - | TRBD1 | TRBV19 | 16 | TGTGCCAGTAGTTCAGGACGACAGGGCCGAGGGGATGGCTACACCTTC | CASSSGRQGRGDGYTF
TRBJ1-5 | - | TRBD1 | TRBV5-6 | 14 | TGTGCCAGCAGCTCCTCGACAGGGTTGAAGCCCCAGCATTTT | CASSSSTGLKPQHF
TRBJ2-1 | few | TRBD1 | TRBV29-1 | 13 | TGCAGCGTTGACACAGGGGCATACAATGAGCAGTTCTTC | CSVDTGAYNEQFF
TRBJ1-3 | - | - | TRBV4-1 | 16 | TGCGCCAGCAGCCAAGGGGGAGAGTTCTCTGGAAACACCATATATTTT | CASSQGGEFSGNTIYF
TRBJ2-6 | - | - | TRBV5-1 | 19 | TGCGCCAGCAGCTGGACCGGGACCGCTCCCAACTCTGGGGCCAACGTCCTGACTTTC | CASSWTGTAPNSGANVLTF
TRBJ2-2 | few | TRBD1 | TRBV14 | 14 | TGTGCCAGCAGCCCGACAGGGCTCGGCGGGGAGCTGTTTTTT | CASSPTGLGGELFF
TRBJ2-5 | - | - | TRBV7-2 | 14 | TGTGCCAGCAGCTCCCTTAACTACCAAGAGACCCAGTACTTC | CASSSLNYQETQYF
TRBJ2-1 | - | - | TRBV5-1 | 13 | TGCGCCAGCATGCCAAACCCTCAAAATGAGCAGTTCTTC | CASMPNPQNEQFF
TRBJ2-4 | few | - | TRBV28 | 18 | TGTGCCAGCAGTTTACCACCAGGGATGACTTCAGCCAAAAACATTCAGTACTTC | CASSLPPGMTSAKNIQYF
TRBJ1-1 | - | - | TRBV27 | 16 | TGTGCCACCTACGGCGCCGGTCGGGGGGCTAGCACTGAAGCTTTCTTT | CATYGAGRGASTEAFF
TRBJ2-5 | - | - | TRBV2 | 13 | TGTGCCAGCAGTGAACAGCAACAAGAGACCCAGTACTTC | CASSEQQQETQYF
TRBJ1-5 | - | TRBD1 | TRBV6-5 | 13 | TGTGCCAGCAGCCGGACAGGGGCTCAGCCCCAGCATTTT | CASSRTGAQPQHF
TRBJ2-7 | - | - | TRBV4-1 | 13 | TGCGCCAGCAGCCAGGCGACTAGTTACGAGCAGTACTTC | CASSQATSYEQYF